This T cell receptor beta chain was captured by sequencing in a study of T cell clones after liver transplantation. On the study more broadly: Post-transplant blood was tracked for graft-donor-reactive T cell clones identified in a pre-transplant mixed lymphocyte reaction. Subjects received no induction therapy and standard immunosuppression until randomization at 12-24 months post-transplant. Study-level results: Circulating graft-donor-reactive CD4 TCRbeta sequences fell significantly post-transplant in 5 of 8 subjects. Small, mixed patient groups and varying post-transplant times limit these conclusions.

The CDR3 totals 14 residues. The germline gives CDR1 MNHEY, CDR2 SMNVEV (reference sequence). V dropped 7 bases and J dropped 8; count of bases not matched to a gene: 9. Details on this clone: What it binds is unknown.

Using immunoSEQ multiplex PCR, the repertoire was profiled, and TCRdb retains in-frame clones only, with some absent. Among more than 7,500 clones listed, 78% were seen once. The chain has TRBV27 and TRBJ2-1, with TRBD2 matching over 9 bases. The TCR originated in a human patient who received a liver transplant. Certain T cells may be donor cells from the graft. This specimen was CD8+ T cells from blood, taken at the 22-month timepoint. The CDR3 region has the DNA TGTGCCAGCATTATTAGCGGGGGTCATCATGAGCAGTTCTTC. Protein sequence: CASIISGGHHEQFF.